The clone carrying this T cell receptor beta chain occurred a few times. Its antigen is currently unknown. The CDR3 extends over 16 amino acids. The junction had 5 bases not matched to a gene; V was cut back by 2 bases and J by 2 bases. CDR1 is SGDLS, CDR2 YYNGEE, per germline. This entry is derived from a study of cytomegalovirus exposure and HLA in healthy donors. Study findings and constraints: Presence/absence comparisons presumed near-even sequencing depth among donors.

It was with 60 Vbeta and 13 Jbeta primers that the PCR ran. Sequencing was performed with immunoSEQ multiplex PCR; in TCRdb, only in-frame clones are kept and a portion is missing. The sample holds over 100,000 clones, 64% seen once. The sequenced sample was PBMCs. The receptor was derived from a woman aged 40 to 50 in good health and CMV-seronegative. The chain is built from TRBV9 and TRBJ2-1; 9 bases agree with TRBD2. DNA of the CDR3: TGTGCCAGCAGCGTTGGGACTAGCTTCCCCTACAATGAGCAGTTCTTC. Amino acids: CASSVGTSFPYNEQFF. The whole variable domain, filled in from reference TRBV9 and TRBJ2-1, reads DSGVTQTPKHLITATGQRVTLRCSPRSGDLSVYWYQQSLDQGLQFLIQYYNGEERAKGNILERFSAQQFPDLHSELNLSSLELGDSALYFCASSVGTSFPYNEQFFGPGTRLTVL.